This TCR beta chain was retrieved from a study of T cells after posttransplantation cyclophosphamide. General study points: TRB overlap between skin or GI tissue T cells and blood was limited. After PTCy, TRB diversity resembled that of CNI/methotrexate controls.

Cyclophosphamide on days +3 and +4 followed busulfan-fludarabine conditioning and a marrow graft. Libraries were prepared by immunoSEQ multiplex PCR; TCRdb keeps only in-frame clonotypes and omits some of them. Of some 10,000 clones in the sample, 82% were seen once. Remarks on this clone: Its antigen is unidentified.

The CDR3 consists of 16 residues. Germline lookup yields CDR1 SGHTA and CDR2 FQGNSA. V was clipped by 5 bases and J by 0 bases, with 16 bases between them. Sequenced material: PBMCs, taken 1,800 to 2,000 days after a stem cell transplant with posttransplant cyclophosphamide. V and J are TRBV7-2 and TRBJ1-1; no clear D gene. This TCR came from a female patient aged 40 to 50 who received an allogeneic stem cell transplant from a related donor, was CMV-positive, and had no GVHD. Among the T cells, some may be from the graft donor. The CDR3 reads CASSAGRQFMNTEAFF. In DNA form, the CDR3 reads TGTGCCAGCAGCGCCGGGAGGCAGTTCATGAACACTGAAGCTTTCTTT. Variable domain in full (rest from reference TRBV7-2 and TRBJ1-1): GAGVSQSPSNKVTEKGKDVELRCDPISGHTALYWYRQSLGQGLEFLIYFQGNSAPDKSGLPSDRFSAERTGGSVSTLTIQRTQQEDSAVYLCASSAGRQFMNTEAFFGQGTRLTVV.